This T cell receptor (beta chain) was observed in a study of beta chain features in type 1 diabetes. Points from the study as a whole: With patients and controls alike, PCR might favor shorter templates to an equal degree. There were fewer insertions and more deletions at the VDJ junctions of type 1 diabetes patients.

The sample holds a few counts of this clone. Its antigen is unknown. CDR1 and CDR2 from the germline V gene are SGHTA and FQGTGA. The CDR3 is made up of 15 amino acids. Between the trimmed V and J ends, which lost 2 bases and 0 bases, there was a span of 8 bases. What was sequenced were expressed TCRB transcripts, since all of the isolated RNA had been reverse transcribed. Samples of naive, central memory and regulatory T cells yielded a mean of about 3.4 million reads. Method: immunoSEQ multiplex PCR; TCRdb's copy keeps in-frame clones and lacks some. The sample lists more than 350,000 clones, 9.5% to 12% seen once, with 0.035% to 0.05% in the top ten. Isolation of CD4+ naive, central memory, regulatory and stem cell-like memory cells was achieved by sorting via CD45RO/CCR7/CD25/CD127/CD95/CD27.

This chain links TRBV7-3 with TRBJ2-1; weak D call: TRBD2 (6 bases). The source is a woman between 18 and 29 years old in good health. Sequencing was done on a sample of naive CD4+ T cells from blood. CDR3 nucleotides: TGTGCCAGCAGCTTACGGGAGACCTCCTACAATGAGCAGTTCTTC. It yields the protein CASSLRETSYNEQFF.